The clone carrying this TCR beta chain was seen many times. The source of the sample is a study of identical twins. TCRdb reprocessed the 5' RACE reads via MiXCR and lists one record per CDR3 protein. The sample lists 1.5 million to 2 million distinct CDR3 sequences, less than 40% occurring once. The sequence derives from a newborn girl in good health. The sequencing sample was made of cord blood.

CDR3: CAISDTEETQYF. The CDR3 nucleotides are TGTGCCATCAGTGACACGGAAGAGACCCAGTACTTC. The rearrangement links TRBV10-3 to TRBJ2-5; D is uncertain. The V gene's germline CDR1 is ENHRY and CDR2 SYGVKD. The V end lost 3 bases, the J end lost 3 bases, and 5 bases lay between the germline ends. CDR3 length equals 12 residues.